This T cell receptor beta chain is drawn from a study of blood T cell repertoires in COVID-19 (dated by TCRdb to 2018 to 2021). Looking at the study overall: Recovered participants in ImmuneRACE Cohort 3 were defined as having two consecutive negative NP/OP PCR tests, clearance from a healthcare professional, or resolution of symptoms. Nearly every sample came with metadata listing a de-identified subject ID, COVID-19 status, age in years and sex. The repertoires were made available in a free public database intended to serve as a resource for research on the immune response to SARS-CoV-2. Deeply sampled blood TCRbeta repertoires from subjects exposed to, actively infected with, or recovered from COVID-19 were included in the dataset. The samples were drawn from the first 160 participants of the ongoing ImmuneRACE study and from over 950 subjects provided by 6 global collaborators. HLA class I and class II types, where available, came from metadata supplied by the sample provider rather than from assay-based typing. Samples covering the acute and convalescent phases of COVID-19 were provided by collaborators in the United States, Italy and Spain. The material from the prospective study consisted of cDNA or gDNA derived from T cells, B-cell-depleted T cells, or PBMCs. General findings and caveats noted by the study authors: How much clinical and demographic metadata was included differed by source and by participant, and the metadata was provided uncurated.

TCRbeta CDR3 regions were amplified from genomic DNA by means of the immunoSEQ Assay, a bias-controlled multiplex PCR. The original methods were these. The number of nucleated cells in each sample was estimated from the amplification of reference gene primers within the assay. To quantify the absolute abundance of each unique TCRbeta CDR3 rearrangement, sequence reads were collapsed and filtered. Productive Simpson clonality was computed per sample as the square root of Simpson's diversity index over productive rearrangements. The immuneACCESS repertoire file appears here via TCRdb, limited to in-frame rearrangements. These files lack a portion of the clones; in checked studies, under half of the deficit traces to unresolved V genes, and the cause of the others is not known. V, J and clone size were drawn from that table, and D and trimming were deduced from the DNA. For this sample there are 200,000 or so clones; roughly 84% appear just once. The ten largest account for approximately 7.3% of the sample.

In the prospective study, participants were about 18 to 95 years old, resided in about two dozen geographic areas of the United States, and were enrolled through a virtual design. Cohort assignment in the prospective study relied on participant-reported clinical history from a screening survey and a study questionnaire. In the prospective study, mobile phlebotomists collected whole blood, serum and a nasopharyngeal or oropharyngeal swab from each participant. Additional blood draws and questionnaires over an approximately 2-month period could optionally be provided by prospective study participants. Blood samples from the prospective study were shipped frozen or at room temperature prior to DNA extraction. Concerning this clone itself: The target of this receptor is not known. Within one base of it there is no much larger clone, and no base qualities were kept.

The CDR3 numbers 17 residues from cysteine through phenylalanine. Kept here is only the CDR3 DNA, which spans 51 bases and is read in frame from base 1. The receptor chain draws on TRBV21-1 and TRBJ1-6; the table's D call of TRBD1 was not tested on the DNA. TRBV21-1 is described as a pseudogene. What was sequenced was PBMCs or T cells enriched from blood (not recorded which). The sequence was obtained from a man aged 25 to 45 in a cohort exposed to, infected with or recovered from COVID-19 (not recorded which). The CDR3 is CASRDNYRFAYNSPLHF. The nucleotide sequence is TGTGCCAGCCGCGATAACTACAGGTTCGCCTATAATTCACCCCTCCACTTT.